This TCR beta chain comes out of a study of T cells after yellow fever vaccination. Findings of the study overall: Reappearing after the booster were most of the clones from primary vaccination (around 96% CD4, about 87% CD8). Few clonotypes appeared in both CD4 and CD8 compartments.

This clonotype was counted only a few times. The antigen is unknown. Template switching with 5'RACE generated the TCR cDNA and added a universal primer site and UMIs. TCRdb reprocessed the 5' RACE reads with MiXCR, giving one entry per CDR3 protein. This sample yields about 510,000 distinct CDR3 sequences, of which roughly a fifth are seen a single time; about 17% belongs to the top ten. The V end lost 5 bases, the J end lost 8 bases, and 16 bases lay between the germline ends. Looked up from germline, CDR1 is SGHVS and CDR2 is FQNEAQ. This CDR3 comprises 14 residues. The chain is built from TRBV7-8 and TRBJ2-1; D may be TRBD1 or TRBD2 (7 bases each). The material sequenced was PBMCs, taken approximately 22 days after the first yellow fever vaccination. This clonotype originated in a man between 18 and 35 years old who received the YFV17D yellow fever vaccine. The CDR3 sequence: CASSERQGGYEQFF. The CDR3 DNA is TGTGCCAGCAGCGAAAGGCAGGGGGGGTATGAGCAGTTCTTC.